This T cell receptor beta chain is from a study of post-analysis software for immune sequencing data. Study at large: The disease courses spanned relapsing-remitting, secondary progressive and progressive-relapsing forms of multiple sclerosis. Findings and limits, study-wide: TRBV5-6, TRBV5-1 and TRBV20-1 were among about 5 TRBV segments more frequent in patients than controls. The F measure placed samples prepared in the same batch into strongly shared clusters. Multiple sclerosis was associated with a significant reduction in normalized Chao1 diversity relative to controls.

Unique molecular identifiers were built into the TCR beta cDNA libraries. From 1 to 10 million T cells, 550,000 or so cDNA molecules were obtained. TCRdb independently ran MiXCR on the PCR reads; one entry per CDR3 protein. The table lists more than 350,000 distinct CDR3 sequences, approximately 37% of them singletons, with 6% to 9% in the top ten. Worth noting for this clonotype: Its antigen remains unidentified.

This CDR3 has 13 residues. From germline, CDR1 is MGHDK and CDR2 SYGVNS. Deletions cut 1 base from V and 3 bases from J, with 7 bases between. Material for sequencing was blood. The rearrangement uses TRBV25-1 and TRBJ2-7; D not certain. This clonotype originated in a girl aged 2 to 10 with multiple sclerosis. This chain's CDR3 is CASSESVLYEQYF. CDR3 sequence (DNA): TGTGCCAGCAGTGAATCGGTTCTCTACGAGCAGTACTTC.